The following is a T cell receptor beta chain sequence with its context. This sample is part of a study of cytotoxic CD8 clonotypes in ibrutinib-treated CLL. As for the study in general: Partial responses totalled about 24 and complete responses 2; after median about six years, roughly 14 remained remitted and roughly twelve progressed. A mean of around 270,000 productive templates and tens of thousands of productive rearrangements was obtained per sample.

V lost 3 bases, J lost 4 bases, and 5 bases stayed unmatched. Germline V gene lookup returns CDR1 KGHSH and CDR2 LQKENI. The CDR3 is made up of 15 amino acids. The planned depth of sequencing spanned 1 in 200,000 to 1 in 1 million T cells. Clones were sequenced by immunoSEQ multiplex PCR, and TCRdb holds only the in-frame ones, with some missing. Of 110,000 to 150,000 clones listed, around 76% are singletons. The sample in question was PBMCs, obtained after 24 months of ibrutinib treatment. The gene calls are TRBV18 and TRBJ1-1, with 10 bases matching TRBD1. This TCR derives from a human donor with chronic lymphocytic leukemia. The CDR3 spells CASSPDRGPGTEAFF. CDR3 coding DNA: TGTGCCAGCTCACCTGACAGGGGGCCGGGCACTGAAGCTTTCTTT.